The clone carrying this T cell receptor (beta chain) was observed at least ten times. Antigen specificity is unknown. Per the study methods: For papillary thyroid cancer, a distant-metastasis classifier was constructed from CDR3 differences observed across clinicopathological groups. Through MiXCR, TCRdb re-clonotyped the PCR reads. TCRdb's processing, not the authors' own work, is the source of the V and J calls. This sample has tens of thousands of clones, with less than 25% found just once. There were no patients who had received any treatment before thyroid surgery. V lost 0 bases and J lost 4, with 6 bases in between. The V gene's germline CDR1 is SGHAT and CDR2 FQNNGV. The CDR3 runs to 14 residues. The data were obtained in a study of metastatic and nonmetastatic thyroid tumors. Overall study: Where malignant and benign thyroid patients were concerned, repertoires were compared across blood and tumor or nodule tissue. Points from the study as a whole: Significantly higher TCR beta diversity was reportedly seen in malignant thyroid tumors than benign nodules, in blood and tumor.

Specimen: blood. The origin of this receptor is a female donor with papillary thyroid cancer or a benign thyroid nodule (not recorded which). Some clones in this sample may be carry-over from other donors' samples. The chain uses TRBV11-2 and TRBJ2-2; D remains unclear. The CDR3 sequence is CASSLDGFTGELFF. CDR3 sequence (DNA): TGTGCCAGCAGCTTAGATGGGTTCACCGGGGAGCTGTTTTTT.